This T cell receptor beta chain was captured in a study of tumor-infiltrating lymphocytes in primary liver carcinoma. Study-wide results and caveats: Among the pair types, tumor region pairs showed more overlap than tumor-adjacent and tumor-blood pairs. Blood fell significantly below tumors in its top-250-clone fraction (p = 0.039).

Production of TCR beta cDNA used 500 ng total RNA together with a constant-region primer. Employing slightly modified ARM-PCR, three nested multiplex PCR rounds were run, and these gave rise to the TCR beta libraries. Researchers ran the first two PCR rounds for roughly 10 cycles each with TRBV1-TRBV30 forward primers and a C-beta reverse primer. TCRdb re-called the multiplex PCR reads with MiXCR, one entry per CDR3 protein. The sample carries fewer than 80,000 distinct CDR3 sequences, around 66% recorded once. Turning to this clonotype: The antigen is not known.

From roughly 21-30 mg of unsorted bulk tissue, DNA and RNA were co-extracted together. HBV chronically infected the treatment-naive patients. This CDR3 has 17 residues. From germline, CDR1 is MGHDK and CDR2 SYGVNS. J gave up 0 bases and V 6 bases, and 11 bases lay outside the gene matches. The source is a man between 40 and 49 years old with primary liver carcinoma and hepatitis B virus infection. The J gene is TRBJ2-4, the V gene TRBV25-1; TRBD2 aligns across 7 bases. Sequenced material: tumor-adjacent normal liver tissue. Here the CDR3 reads CASRSRGVWIAKNIQYF. The CDR3 DNA follows: TGTGCCAGCAGAAGTCGGGGGGTATGGATAGCCAAAAACATTCAGTACTTC. The variable domain in full, completed from reference TRBV25-1 and TRBJ2-4, reads EADIYQTPRYLVIGTGKKITLECSQTMGHDKMYWYQQDPGMELHLIHYSYGVNSTEKGDLSSESTVSRIRTEHFPLTLESARPSHTSQYLCASRSRGVWIAKNIQYFGAGTRLSVL.